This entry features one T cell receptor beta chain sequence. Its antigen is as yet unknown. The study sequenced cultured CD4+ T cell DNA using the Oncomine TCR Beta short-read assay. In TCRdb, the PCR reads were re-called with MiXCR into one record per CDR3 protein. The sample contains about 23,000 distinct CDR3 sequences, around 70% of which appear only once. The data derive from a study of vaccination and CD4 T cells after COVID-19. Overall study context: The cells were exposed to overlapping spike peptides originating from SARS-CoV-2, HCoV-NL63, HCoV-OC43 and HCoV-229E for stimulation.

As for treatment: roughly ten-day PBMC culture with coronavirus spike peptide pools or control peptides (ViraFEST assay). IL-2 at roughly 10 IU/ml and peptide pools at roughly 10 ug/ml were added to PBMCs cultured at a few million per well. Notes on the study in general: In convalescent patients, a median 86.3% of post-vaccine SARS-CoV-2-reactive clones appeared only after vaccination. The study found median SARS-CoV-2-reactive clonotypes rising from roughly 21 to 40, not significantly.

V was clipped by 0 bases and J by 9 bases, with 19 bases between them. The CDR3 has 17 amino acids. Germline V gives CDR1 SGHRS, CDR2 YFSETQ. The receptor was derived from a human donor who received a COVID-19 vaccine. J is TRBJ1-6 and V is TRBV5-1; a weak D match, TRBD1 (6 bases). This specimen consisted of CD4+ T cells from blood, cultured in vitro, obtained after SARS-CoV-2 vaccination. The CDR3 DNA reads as TGCGCCAGCAGCTTGGAAGTCGGGGGGCAGGCGGGTTCACCCCTCCACTTT. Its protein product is CASSLEVGGQAGSPLHF.